These 10 T cell receptor beta chains came from one sample sequenced in a study of CD8 T cells in Susac syndrome. It was with random hexamers that about 0.45 to 1 ug RNA was reverse transcribed. TCRdb re-analysed the immunoSEQ multiplex PCR reads in MiXCR, keeping a single row per CDR3 protein. The data contain tens of thousands of distinct CDR3 sequences, approximately 93% of them seen just once; the ten biggest clones take up approximately 0.5%. Sequenced input: CD8+ T cells from PBMCs. The source of these receptors is a human donor with Susac syndrome.

This chain connects TRBV12-1 to TRBJ1-2; no check of the table's D call, TRBD1, against the DNA was made. TRBV12-1 is listed as a pseudogene. The CDR3 is made up of 16 amino acids. The CDR3 DNA sequence: TGTGCCAGCAGCGCGCACGACAGGGGGTTTAACTATGGCTACACCTTC. The encoded protein is CASSAHDRGFNYGYTF.

The gene calls are TRBV18 and TRBJ1-2; D call uncertain. Trimming cost V 0 bases and J 3 bases, with 14 bases left between them. The CDR3 extends over 16 amino acids. Looked up from germline, CDR1 is KGHSH and CDR2 is LQKENI. The CDR3 region is CASSPPFGETDYGYTF. CDR3 sequence (DNA): TGTGCCAGCTCACCACCGTTTGGGGAGACGGACTATGGCTACACCTTC.

The chain combines TRBV7-2 with TRBJ1-5; no clear D. This CDR3 has 12 amino acids. The V end lost 4 bases, the J end lost 6 bases, and 7 bases lay between the germline ends. CDR1 is SGHTA, CDR2 FQGNSA, per germline. Here the CDR3 reads CASSSLGQPQHF. The CDR3 region has the DNA TGTGCCAGCAGCTCCCTCGGTCAGCCCCAGCATTTT.

The chain couples TRBV20-1 to TRBJ1-1; 7 bases agree with TRBD1. From germline, CDR1 is DFQATT and CDR2 SNEGSKA (reference sequence). V lost 5 bases, J lost 4 bases, and 10 bases stayed unmatched. The CDR3 has 14 amino acids. This chain's CDR3 is CSAQGGILGTEAFF. The CDR3 DNA is TGCAGTGCTCAGGGGGGGATACTGGGCACTGAAGCTTTCTTT.

This rearrangement joins TRBV27 to TRBJ2-7; tentatively, D is TRBD1 or TRBD2 (5 bases each). Germline V gene lookup returns CDR1 MNHEY and CDR2 SMNVEV (reference sequence). With 6 bases removed from V and 3 bases from J, the gap between germline ends came to 12 bases. The CDR3 sequence is 13 residues long. The CDR3 sequence: CASRQASYYEQYF. In DNA, the CDR3 is TGTGCCAGCAGACAGGCTAGCTACTACGAGCAGTACTTC.

CDR3 sequence reads: CASSLAGDFPGPSYEQYF. The DNA for the CDR3 is TGTGCCAGCAGCTTAGCAGGGGACTTTCCCGGGCCCTCCTACGAGCAGTACTTC. V and J are TRBV7-9 and TRBJ2-7; possibly TRBD2 for D (6 bases). Trimming took off 0 bases at V and 0 bases at J, with 18 bases between the two ends. There are 18 residues in the CDR3. Germline-derived CDR1 and CDR2 are SEHNR and FQNEAQ (reference sequence).

The chain employs TRBV13 and TRBJ1-2; 8 bases are a match to TRBD1. This CDR3 contains 14 residues. The germline V gene has CDR1 PRHDT and CDR2 FYEKMQ (reference sequence). J lost 6 bases, V lost 2 bases, and 5 bases had no gene match. The CDR3 loop reads CASSLQTQGDGYTF. The CDR3 DNA follows: TGTGCCAGCAGCTTACAGACACAGGGGGATGGCTACACCTTC.

There are a few counts of this clonotype. V gene TRBV12-3 or TRBV12-4 combines with J gene TRBJ2-3, with 13 bases aligning to TRBD2. The CDR3 is 15 amino acids. J was trimmed by 4 bases and V by 5 bases; bases with no gene match: 3. This CDR3 reads CASSELAGGADTQYF. CDR3 bases: TGTGCCAGCAGTGAACTAGCGGGGGGGGCAGATACGCAGTATTTT.

V and J are TRBV19 and TRBJ1-5, with unresolved D. The CDR3 extends over 13 amino acids. The germline gives CDR1 LNHDA, CDR2 SQIVND (reference sequence). Trimming removed 7 bases at V and 4 bases at J, with 11 bases between. The DNA for the CDR3 is TGTGCCAGTACAGGATTTCAGAATCAGCCCCAGCATTTT. As protein: CASTGFQNQPQHF.

This clonotype has a single count. The chain employs TRBV29-1 and TRBJ2-3, with no clear D. Trimming shortened V by 5 bases and J by 0 bases, and 3 bases separated the two germline ends. The CDR3 consists of 11 residues. Germline assignment: CDR1 SQVTM and CDR2 ANQGSEA. The CDR3 sequence: CSVSSTDTQYF. Here the CDR3 DNA reads TGCAGCGTTTCAAGCACAGATACGCAGTATTTT.